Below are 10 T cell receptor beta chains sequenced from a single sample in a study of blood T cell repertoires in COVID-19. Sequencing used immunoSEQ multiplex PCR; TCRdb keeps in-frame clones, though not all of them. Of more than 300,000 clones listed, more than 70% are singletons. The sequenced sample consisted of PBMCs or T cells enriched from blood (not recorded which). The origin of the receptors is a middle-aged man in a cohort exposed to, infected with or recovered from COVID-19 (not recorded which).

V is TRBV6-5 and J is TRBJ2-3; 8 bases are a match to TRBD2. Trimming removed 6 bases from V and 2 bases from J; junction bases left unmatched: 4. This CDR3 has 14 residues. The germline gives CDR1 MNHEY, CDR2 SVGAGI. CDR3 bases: TGTGCCAGCAGGACAGCGGGAGCCACAGATACGCAGTATTTT. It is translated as CASRTAGATDTQYF.

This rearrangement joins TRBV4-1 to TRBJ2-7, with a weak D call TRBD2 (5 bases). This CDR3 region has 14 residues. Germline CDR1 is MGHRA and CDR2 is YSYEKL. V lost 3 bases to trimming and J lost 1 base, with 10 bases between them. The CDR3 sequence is CASSHRDSSYEQYF. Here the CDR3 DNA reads TGCGCCAGCAGCCATCGGGATTCGTCCTACGAGCAGTACTTC.

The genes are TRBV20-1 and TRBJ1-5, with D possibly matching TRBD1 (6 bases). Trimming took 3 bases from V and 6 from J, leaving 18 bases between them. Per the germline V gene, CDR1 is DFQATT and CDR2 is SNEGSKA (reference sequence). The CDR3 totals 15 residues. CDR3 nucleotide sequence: TGCAGTGCTAGTGAACCAGGGGCTGGGAGTCAGCCCCAGCATTTT. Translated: CSASEPGAGSQPQHF.

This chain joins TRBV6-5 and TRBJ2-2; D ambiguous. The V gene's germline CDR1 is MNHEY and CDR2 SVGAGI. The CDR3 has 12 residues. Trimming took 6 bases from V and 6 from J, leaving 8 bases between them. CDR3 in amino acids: CASRAPAGELFF. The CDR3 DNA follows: TGTGCCAGCAGGGCACCCGCCGGGGAGCTGTTTTTT.

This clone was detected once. The CDR3 loop reads CASSGRQNTGELFF. The CDR3 bases are TGTGCCAGCAGTGGTAGACAGAACACCGGGGAGCTGTTTTTT. The chain has TRBV25-1 and TRBJ2-2, with unresolved D. V was clipped by 4 bases and J by 1 base, with 7 bases between them. From germline, CDR1 is MGHDK and CDR2 SYGVNS. This CDR3 is 14 amino acids long.

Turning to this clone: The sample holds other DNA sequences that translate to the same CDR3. For the CDR3, the DNA is TGCGCCAGCAGCTTGCCGGGACAGGGATACGAGCAGTACTTC. Amino acid sequence: CASSLPGQGYEQYF. The J gene is TRBJ2-7, the V gene TRBV5-1, with 9 nucleotides matching TRBD1. Per the germline V gene, CDR1 is SGHRS and CDR2 is YFSETQ. Trimming removed 1 base from V and 4 bases from J; junction bases left unmatched: 3. The CDR3 extends over 14 amino acids.

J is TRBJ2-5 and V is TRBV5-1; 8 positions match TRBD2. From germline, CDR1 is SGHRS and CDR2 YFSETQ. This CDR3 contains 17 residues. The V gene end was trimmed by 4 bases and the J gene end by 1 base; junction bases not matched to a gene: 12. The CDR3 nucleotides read TGCGCCAGCAGCATCGGCGGCAGCGGGAGCCTCCAAGAGACCCAGTACTTC. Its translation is CASSIGGSGSLQETQYF.

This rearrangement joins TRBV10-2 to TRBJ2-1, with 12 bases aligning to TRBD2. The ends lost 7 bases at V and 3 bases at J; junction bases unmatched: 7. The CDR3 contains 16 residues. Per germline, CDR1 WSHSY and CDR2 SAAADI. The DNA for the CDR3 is TGCGCCAGCAAAACGATGGGACTAGCGGGCTACAATGAGCAGTTCTTC. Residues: CASKTMGLAGYNEQFF.

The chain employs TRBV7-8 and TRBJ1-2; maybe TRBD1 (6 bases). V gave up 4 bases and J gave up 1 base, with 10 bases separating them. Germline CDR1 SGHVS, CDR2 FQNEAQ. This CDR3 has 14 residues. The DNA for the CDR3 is TGTGCCAGCAGCTACGACAGGATTAACTATGGCTACACCTTC. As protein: CASSYDRINYGYTF.

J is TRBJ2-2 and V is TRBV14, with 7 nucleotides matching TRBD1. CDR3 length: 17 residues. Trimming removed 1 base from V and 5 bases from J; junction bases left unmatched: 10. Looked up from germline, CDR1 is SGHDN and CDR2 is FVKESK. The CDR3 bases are TGTGCCAGCAGCCAAGGCAAGGGGGCAAGTGTTACCGGGGAGCTGTTTTTT. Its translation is CASSQGKGASVTGELFF.